This is a list of T cell receptor beta chains from one sample in a study of neurological immune-mediated disorders. Each CDR3 protein is one row after TCRdb ran MiXCR on the 5' RACE reads. The table has some 30,000 distinct CDR3 sequences, approximately 16% seen once; the top ten hold less than 5.5%. Sequencing used CD4+ T cells from blood. The source of these receptors is a female donor with HTLV-1-associated myelopathy (HAM/TSP). Each CDR3 is given with its conserved first and last residue. Fields, in order: J gene, V gene, CDR3 protein.

J: TRBJ2-3; V: TRBV10-3; CDR3: CAISEGGAVSDTHYF
J: TRBJ2-3; V: TRBV20-1; CDR3: CSAREGSATDTQYF
J: TRBJ1-2; V: TRBV20-1; CDR3: CSARDLLVVNYGYTF
J: TRBJ2-5; V: TRBV12-3/TRBV12-4; CDR3: CASSLQETQYF
J: TRBJ2-5; V: TRBV4-1; CDR3: CASSQDRGAGTWQETQYF
J: TRBJ2-1; V: TRBV20-1; CDR3: CSATPTLDEQFF
J: TRBJ2-2; V: TRBV2; CDR3: CASSRGNTGELFF
J: TRBJ2-2; V: TRBV24-1; CDR3: CATSDRGQIANTGELFF
J: TRBJ2-1; V: TRBV20-1; CDR3: CSARTGGLAGVNNEQFF
J: TRBJ2-1; V: TRBV7-8; CDR3: CASSYWTSGDNEQFF
J: TRBJ2-5; V: TRBV20-1; CDR3: CSAPRGVGETHYF
J: TRBJ2-7; V: TRBV7-2; CDR3: CASSLAQGPFYEQYF
J: TRBJ2-1; V: TRBV25-1; CDR3: CASSEGLAGFLRVHEQFF
J: TRBJ1-2; V: TRBV3-1; CDR3: CASSQGPVRYTF
J: TRBJ2-1; V: TRBV7-9; CDR3: CASSLDFRLLNEQFF
J: TRBJ2-1; V: TRBV5-1; CDR3: CASSLEGQGANEQFF
J: TRBJ2-7; V: TRBV3-1; CDR3: CASSQANRGEQYF
J: TRBJ1-3; V: TRBV18; CDR3: CASSPTSGTGTGNTIYF
J: TRBJ2-7; V: TRBV20-1; CDR3: CSARFQASEQYF
J: TRBJ2-1; V: TRBV28; CDR3: CASSPKGYNEQFF
J: TRBJ2-7; V: TRBV29-1; CDR3: CSVLRLAGSYEQYF